The entry that follows covers one T cell receptor (beta chain) sequence. In its sample, this clonotype was seen many times. Its antigen is unknown. Base qualities are not provided; no much larger clone lies one nucleotide away. From the cysteine through the phenylalanine, the CDR3 covers 14 amino acids. The entry retains the CDR3 DNA only, 42 bases that are in frame from base 1. At the junction V is shortened by 1 base and J by 2 bases, with 9 bases in between. The germline V gene encodes CDR1 SGHRS and CDR2 YFSETQ. Sorted-subset TCR libraries were prepared from approximately 1 million sorted CD4+ or CD8+ T cells. Multiple sclerosis patients were enrolled in a US clinical protocol evaluating disease progression by magnetic resonance imaging. Peripheral blood was subjected to Ficoll-Hypaque density gradient centrifugation to isolate PBMCs, which were then cryopreserved in liquid nitrogen. Paired sorted CD4+ and CD8+ subsets came from healthy controls, HAM/TSP patients and MS patients.

This sample was taken from a study of neurological immune-mediated disorders (dated by TCRdb to about 2019). Study-wide context: Of the approximately 34 multiple sclerosis patients, approximately 31 had relapsing-remitting MS and 3 had secondary progressive MS. The study compared peripheral blood TCR-beta repertoires of HTLV-I-associated myelopathy (HAM/TSP) patients, multiple sclerosis patients and healthy controls using UMI-based sequencing. The roughly 110 TCR-beta libraries covered PBMC samples along with longitudinal samples, technical triplicates, and paired sorted CD4+ and CD8+ T-cell subsets. The cohort was made up of 68 subjects, consisting of 14 HAM/TSP patients, some 34 multiple sclerosis patients and approximately 20 healthy controls. Broader findings and caveats from the paper: TCR clonal expansion was greatest in HAM/TSP patients and smallest in MS patients, who ranked below even healthy controls. No identical CDR3 amino acid sequences were shared among expanded clones across subjects, suggesting private TCR-beta repertoires in all groups. Repertoires from 18 of 34 MS patients were grouped by phylogenetic analysis into a cluster of related CDR3 sequences, suggesting a possible repertoire-level signature. No association of the MS cluster with clinical or MRI features was observed, and the need for larger cohorts was stated by the authors.

To synthesize cDNA, template-switch 5'RACE was performed with a primer carrying a 10-nucleotide random unique molecular identifier so that each TCR transcript was tagged. Every sequencing run covered 15-18 subjects and yielded more than 180 million TCR-beta sequences. The RNeasy kit was used for extraction of total RNA. TCR-beta VDJ regions were amplified with primers for the TCR constant region and the 5'RACE anchor, using the KAPA Real-time Library Amplification kit. A first PCR added sample indexes and Illumina adaptors, and a second PCR then raised library yield. After Ampure bead purification, the roughly 650 bp TCR product was size-selected on a 2% E-gel SizeSelection system. Before pooling, libraries had their quality checked on a Bioanalyzer, their concentration measured with Qubit, and their quantity determined with the Kapa Library Quantification kit. Paired-end 2 x 150 bp sequencing of the libraries was performed on an Illumina HiSeq 2500. To increase sequence diversity, about 23-30% phiX was spiked into each library pool. The study's processing was this. The UMI-based MiGEC pipeline processed quality-filtered reads and removed over 75% of raw TCR sequences during error correction. VDJ genes were aligned to IMGT germline references, and each clonotype was defined by a unique CDR3 amino acid sequence together with V-J genes. Clonal expansion, Shannon diversity and CDR3 relatedness were evaluated with VDJtools (CalcPairwiseDistances, ClusterSamples), while phylogenetic trees were built in CLCbio workbench. Clones with at least 8 unique UMIs were defined as expanded, with this threshold being based on coefficient-of-variation modelling across technical triplicates. Starting from the raw public reads, TCRdb applied fastp trimming at Q25, assembled clones with MiXCR and retained in-frame beta chains. Each CDR3 protein gets just one entry, which takes the most common genes and DNA from the rows behind it. The V and J calls follow TCRdb's processing rather than the paper's. The sample profile shows around 52,000 distinct CDR3 sequences; about 5.8% of them were found once. The ten largest clones take up approximately 1.5% of the sample.

The source material was CD4+ T cells from blood. This TCR came from a woman aged 18-29 years with multiple sclerosis. The chain is encoded by TRBV5-1 joined to TRBJ1-1; the D gene assignment is ambiguous. The DNA sequence follows: TGCGCCAGCAGCTTGTTAATTTCAAACACTGAAGCTTTCTTT. Its coded protein is CASSLLISNTEAFF.